One and the same sample provided the 29 T cell receptor beta chains below, sequenced in a study of blood T cells in healthy people across ages. It was with a sample-barcoded 5' primer and a J-beta primer mix that a second PCR of roughly 7 to 12 cycles was run. TCRdb re-called the 5' RACE reads through MiXCR, storing one row per CDR3 protein. Here the sample spans hundreds of thousands of distinct CDR3 sequences, nearly 60% being singletons. Sequencing used blood. The receptors were gathered from a man aged 25 to 40 in good health.

The rearrangement uses TRBV12-3 or TRBV12-4 and TRBJ2-5; 15 bases fit TRBD2. This CDR3 spans 17 amino acids. After removal of 5 bases from V and 0 bases from J, the junction contained 4 bases not matched to a gene. CDR3 region: CASSLGTSGGYQETQYF. CDR3 nucleotide sequence: TGTGCCAGCAGTCTCGGGACTAGCGGGGGGTACCAAGAGACCCAGTACTTC.

This clonotype appeared a few times. This chain connects TRBV11-3 to TRBJ2-7; no reliable D call. The CDR3 consists of 13 residues. Trimming cost V 3 bases and J 3 bases, with 9 bases left between them. Looked up from germline, CDR1 is SGHNT and CDR2 is YENEEA. CDR3 coding DNA: TGTGCCAGCAGCTTTAGGGAAATCTACGAGCAGTACTTC. It translates to CASSFREIYEQYF.

V is TRBV29-1 and J is TRBJ1-2, with 8 bases identical to TRBD1. The CDR3 contains 14 residues. The germline V gene encodes CDR1 SQVTM and CDR2 ANQGSEA. With V trimmed by 6 bases and J by 3 bases, 9 bases remained unmatched. The CDR3: CSVSRVTGDYGYTF. The CDR3 nucleotides are TGCAGCGTGAGCCGCGTGACAGGGGACTATGGCTACACCTTC. Looking up the rest from reference TRBV29-1 and TRBJ1-2 gives the full variable domain: SAVISQKPSRDICQRGTSLTIQCQVDSQVTMMFWYRQQPGQSLTLIATANQGSEATYESGFVIDKFPISRPNLTFSTLTVSNMSPEDSSIYLCSVSRVTGDYGYTFGSGTRLTVV.

This clonotype was seen a handful of times. The chain links TRBV29-1 to TRBJ2-7; D is perhaps TRBD1 (5 bases). The CDR3 consists of 14 residues. V dropped 5 bases and J dropped 0 bases, with 14 bases sitting between them. From germline, CDR1 is SQVTM and CDR2 ANQGSEA. The CDR3 loop reads CSVHRTRSSYEQYF. For the CDR3, the DNA is TGCAGCGTTCATAGGACACGGAGCTCCTACGAGCAGTACTTC.

The V call is TRBV20-1, the J call TRBJ2-5; 8 bases match TRBD2. The CDR3 has 14 residues. CDR1 DFQATT and CDR2 SNEGSKA come from the germline V gene (reference sequence). The V segment lost 6 bases and the J segment 5 bases; nucleotides outside the gene matches: 11. The CDR3, as DNA: TGCAGTGCAGGTAGCGGGGACCCTCGGGAGACCCAGTACTTC. Protein: CSAGSGDPRETQYF.

This clonotype was detected only a few times. V is TRBV5-1 and J is TRBJ2-5; D remains ambiguous. The CDR3 has 15 amino acids. Per germline, CDR1 SGHRS and CDR2 YFSETQ. Trimming took off 1 base at V and 2 bases at J, with 12 bases between the two ends. This CDR3 is CASSLFGQNQETQYF. As DNA, the CDR3 is TGCGCCAGCAGCTTGTTTGGTCAGAATCAAGAGACCCAGTACTTC.

This clonotype was counted between two and nine times. This chain joins TRBV11-2 and TRBJ2-5; weak D call: TRBD2 (5 bases). The better agreement between TRBJ2-7 and the DNA end casts doubt on the J call. The germline V gene has CDR1 SGHAT and CDR2 FQNNGV. This CDR3 has 15 amino acids. The CDR3 region has the DNA TGTGCCAGCAGCTTAGAGCGAGGGAGTGACGACGAGCAGTACTTC. Amino acid sequence: CASSLERGSDDEQYF.

The V and J genes are TRBV15 and TRBJ2-3; 13 nucleotides agree with TRBD2. CDR1 and CDR2 from the germline V gene are LNHNV and YYDKDF (reference sequence). This CDR3 is built from 16 residues. The J segment lost 6 bases and the V segment lost 5 bases, leaving 8 bases of the junction unmatched. The CDR3: CATSPTSGRARDTQYF. The CDR3 DNA reads as TGTGCCACCAGCCCCACTAGCGGGAGGGCCCGGGATACGCAGTATTTT. Together with reference TRBV15 and TRBJ2-3, the CDR3 gives the full variable domain: DAMVIQNPRYQVTQFGKPVTLSCSQTLNHNVMYWYQQKSSQAPKLLFHYYDKDFNNEADTPDNFQSRRPNTSFCFLDIRSPGLGDTAMYLCATSPTSGRARDTQYFGPGTRLTVL.

The chain links TRBV7-4 to TRBJ2-1; TRBD2 matches at 9 bases. Trimming at V came to 1 base and at J to 7 bases, leaving 5 bases not matched to a gene. Germline V gene data show CDR1 as SGHVT and CDR2 as SQSDAQ. This CDR3 has 15 amino acids. CDR3 sequence: CASSLEVAGVNEQFF. CDR3 bases: TGTGCCAGCAGCTTAGAGGTAGCGGGAGTAAATGAGCAGTTCTTC. Full variable domain (missing parts from reference TRBV7-4 and TRBJ2-1): GAGVSQSPRYKVAKRGRDVALRCDSISGHVTLYWYRQTLGQGSEVLTYSQSDAQRDKSGRPSGRFSAERPERSVSTLKIQRTEQGDSAVYLCASSLEVAGVNEQFFGPGTRLTVL.

The V call is TRBV7-2, the J call TRBJ2-4; D call uncertain. The germline V gene has CDR1 SGHTA and CDR2 FQGNSA. Trimming cost V 5 bases and J 7 bases, with 9 bases left between them. This CDR3 region has 12 residues. This chain's CDR3 is CASSGDLNIQYF. Written as DNA, the CDR3 is TGTGCCAGCAGCGGCGACCTTAACATTCAGTACTTC.

This chain links TRBV4-2 with TRBJ2-1; TRBD2 might be the D (5 bases). Germline-derived CDR1 and CDR2 are LGHNA and YNFKEQ. V gave up 0 bases and J gave up 6 bases, with 12 bases separating them. The CDR3 is 15 amino acids. The CDR3 DNA is TGTGCCAGCAGCCAAGAGGTGACTATCAGCAATGAGCAGTTCTTC. This translates into CASSQEVTISNEQFF.

V is TRBV7-2 and J is TRBJ2-7; D unresolved. Germline CDR1 reads SGHTA; CDR2 reads FQGNSA. The CDR3 totals 13 residues. V was trimmed by 3 bases and J by 4 bases, leaving 10 bases between them. CDR3 nucleotides: TGTGCCAGCAGCTTTCCGCAAGATTACGAGCAGTACTTC. Translating it yields CASSFPQDYEQYF.

J is TRBJ2-5 and V is TRBV20-1; possible D gene TRBD2, 7 bases. Germline lookup yields CDR1 DFQATT and CDR2 SNEGSKA (reference sequence). Trimming removed 5 bases at V and 0 bases at J, with 16 bases between. CDR3 size: 15 residues. As DNA, the CDR3 is TGCAGTGCTGAGAGGGGGGGATTAAACCAAGAGACCCAGTACTTC. This gives the protein CSAERGGLNQETQYF.

The chain is built from TRBV10-3 and TRBJ2-5; D ambiguous. Judging by the DNA end, TRBJ2-7 fits better; the J call may be wrong. The germline gives CDR1 ENHRY, CDR2 SYGVKD. The CDR3 has 15 residues. The CDR3 sequence is CATLMSPGTLYEQYF. Written as DNA, the CDR3 is TGTGCCACTTTAATGAGCCCCGGAACATTATACGAGCAGTACTTC.

The rearrangement uses TRBV20-1 and TRBJ2-1; 8 bases align to TRBD1. Germline V gene sequence: CDR1 DFQATT, CDR2 SNEGSKA (reference sequence). CDR3 length: 16 residues. With V trimmed by 0 bases and J by 4 bases, 8 bases remained unmatched. The CDR3 sequence is CSAREYRDRTYNEQFF. The DNA for the CDR3 is TGCAGTGCTAGAGAATACCGGGACAGGACTTACAATGAGCAGTTCTTC.

The chain carries TRBV9 and TRBJ1-1; weak D call: TRBD1 (5 bases). The germline CDR1 and CDR2 sequences are SGDLS and YYNGEE. V lost 4 bases, J lost 5 bases, and 12 bases lay in between. This CDR3 is built from 13 residues. The CDR3 sequence: CASSPSDKTEAFF. The CDR3 nucleotides read TGTGCCAGCAGCCCGTCGGACAAAACTGAAGCTTTCTTT.

The J gene is TRBJ1-2, the V gene TRBV7-2; D unresolved. This CDR3 region has 15 residues. CDR1 and CDR2 from the germline V gene are SGHTA and FQGNSA. V was trimmed by 5 bases and J by 8 bases, leaving 21 bases between them. CDR3 in DNA: TGTGCCAGCAGCACCGGGGTCACGGTGGATAACGGCTACACCTTC. Residues: CASSTGVTVDNGYTF.

The chain is built from TRBV5-1 and TRBJ2-1; 9 nucleotides align to TRBD2. The CDR3 contains 17 residues. Germline loops: CDR1 SGHRS, CDR2 YFSETQ. With V trimmed by 0 bases and J by 4 bases, 8 bases remained unmatched. The CDR3 loop is CASSLALDSGGYNEQFF. DNA for the CDR3: TGCGCCAGCAGCTTGGCCCTAGATAGCGGGGGATACAATGAGCAGTTCTTC.

Concerning this clonotype: A clone one base away is much larger, so this may be a read error. The rearrangement joins TRBV7-2 to TRBJ2-5, with D possibly matching TRBD1 (6 bases). CDR1 and CDR2 from the germline V gene are SGHTA and FQGNSA. This CDR3 contains 15 residues. This CDR3 reads CAGSLSSDRQETQYF. The CDR3 region has the DNA TGTGCCGGCAGCTTATCAAGCGACAGGCAAGAGACCCAGTACTTC.

This clonotype was counted a few times. The V gene is TRBV2, the J gene TRBJ1-2; 8 bases are shared with TRBD1. The CDR3 spans 15 residues. V shed 10 bases and J 6 bases; nucleotides not matched to a gene: 16. The germline V gene encodes CDR1 SNHLY and CDR2 FYNNEI. CDR3 residues: CANPSVDRGRNGYTF. The CDR3 region has the DNA TGTGCCAATCCCAGTGTCGACAGGGGAAGGAATGGCTACACCTTC.

The DNA of the CDR3 is TGCGCCAGCAGCTTGGTACCGCTAAACAATGAGCAGTTCTTC. It translates to CASSLVPLNNEQFF. The V call is TRBV5-1, the J call TRBJ2-1; D gene ambiguous. The germline V and J ends were trimmed by 0 bases and 5 bases, with 9 bases remaining between them. The CDR3 runs 14 residues. Germline CDR1 SGHRS, CDR2 YFSETQ.

This clonotype was found once. This rearrangement joins TRBV24-1 to TRBJ2-1; 8 nucleotides agree with TRBD1. V lost 4 bases and J lost 1; bases outside the gene matches: 11. The CDR3 runs to 18 residues. Germline V gives CDR1 KGHDR, CDR2 SFDVKD. CDR3 bases: TGTGCCACCAGTGACGCAGCAGGACAGGGTACATCCTACAATGAGCAGTTCTTC. As protein: CATSDAAGQGTSYNEQFF.

V gene TRBV20-1 combines with J gene TRBJ2-3; TRBD2 agrees at 9 bases. Per the germline V gene, CDR1 is DFQATT and CDR2 is SNEGSKA (reference sequence). J gave up 5 bases and V 3 bases, and 6 bases lay outside the gene matches. The CDR3 length is 14 residues. The chain's CDR3 is CSASGSGSGDTQYF. In DNA form, the CDR3 reads TGCAGTGCTAGCGGTAGCGGGAGTGGAGATACGCAGTATTTT.

V is TRBV30 and J is TRBJ2-6; possible D gene TRBD1, 7 bases. The CDR3 is made up of 17 amino acids. V dropped 4 bases and J dropped 0 bases, with 16 bases sitting between them. Germline assignment: CDR1 GTSNPN and CDR2 SVGIG (reference sequence). The CDR3 spells CAWTARGVGSGANVLTF. In DNA, the CDR3 is TGTGCCTGGACTGCCAGGGGGGTAGGCTCTGGGGCCAACGTCCTGACTTTC. Drawing the rest from reference TRBV30 and TRBJ2-6, the complete variable domain is SQTIHQWPATLVQPVGSPLSLECTVEGTSNPNLYWYRQAAGRGLQLLFYSVGIGQISSEVPQNLSASRPQDRQFILSSKKLLLSDSGFYLCAWTARGVGSGANVLTFGAGSRLTVL.

V and J are TRBV7-6 and TRBJ2-3; D call uncertain. Germline CDR1 reads SGHVS; CDR2 reads FNYEAQ. The V gene lost 1 base and the J gene lost 3 bases, with 8 bases spanning the gap. The CDR3 extends over 14 amino acids. CDR3 in amino acids: CASSLGLRTDTQYF. Written as DNA, the CDR3 is TGTGCCAGCAGCTTAGGCCTCCGGACAGATACGCAGTATTTT.

This clonotype was recorded once. V is TRBV4-2 and J is TRBJ2-4; 13 bases align to TRBD2. Germline assignment: CDR1 LGHNA and CDR2 YNFKEQ. The CDR3 is made up of 19 amino acids. The V gene end was trimmed by 2 bases and the J gene end by 9 bases; junction bases not matched to a gene: 16. CDR3 in amino acids: CASSQPSRGLAGALTIQYF. The DNA for the CDR3 is TGTGCCAGCAGCCAACCCTCCCGCGGACTAGCGGGAGCGTTGACCATTCAGTACTTC.

The chain joins TRBV7-2 to TRBJ2-1; the D is unclear. The CDR3 covers 17 residues. The V gene lost 3 bases and the J gene lost 1 base, with 16 bases spanning the gap. The germline V gene encodes CDR1 SGHTA and CDR2 FQGNSA. As DNA, the CDR3 is TGTGCCAGCAGCTTGAGTAGATCAATAGGATCCTACAATGAGCAGTTCTTC. Amino acid sequence: CASSLSRSIGSYNEQFF.

The rearrangement joins TRBV18 to TRBJ2-4; TRBD1 agrees at 7 bases. This CDR3 has 15 amino acids. J was trimmed by 15 bases and V by 5 bases; bases with no gene match: 19. Germline-derived CDR1 and CDR2 are KGHSH and LQKENI. Here the CDR3 reads CASSTKSTGYYERYF. The CDR3, as DNA: TGTGCCAGCTCAACAAAATCGACAGGGTACTACGAGCGGTACTTC.

This rearrangement joins TRBV29-1 to TRBJ1-3, with 7 positions matching TRBD1. The CDR3 covers 16 residues. Unmatched junction bases numbered 11, after V lost 4 bases and J lost 2 bases. The germline V gene has CDR1 SQVTM and CDR2 ANQGSEA. CDR3 protein: CSVVDRTGGAGNTIYF. CDR3 coding DNA: TGCAGCGTTGTTGATAGGACAGGAGGAGCTGGAAACACCATATATTTT.